The clone carrying this T cell receptor (beta chain) occurred once. Its matching antigen is unknown. This CDR3 spans 13 amino acids. V lost 4 bases to trimming and J lost 1 base, with 5 bases between them. Germline V lookup: CDR1 SGHAT, CDR2 FQDESV (reference sequence). Data came from immunoSEQ multiplex PCR; TCRdb stores just in-frame clones and leaves some out. The sample contains approximately 350,000 clones, 60% to 80% of which appear only once. This specimen belongs to a study of cytotoxic CD8 clonotypes in ibrutinib-treated CLL. Study-level background: Response samples were obtained once patients had received a median approximately 11 months of treatment, range 6 to 36.

Study-wide results and limits: Pretreatment clonality was elevated relative to age-matched healthy donors and paralleled circulating CD8+ T-cell counts. Patients with sustained remission and those progressing were sampled at differing times. Public clonotypes, found uncommonly, either contracted or stayed stable on treatment.

This sample comprised PBMCs, obtained after 36 months of ibrutinib treatment. This sequence originates from a human donor with chronic lymphocytic leukemia. The rearrangement links TRBV11-1 to TRBJ2-1; D ambiguous. The DNA for the CDR3 is TGTGCCAGCAGCTCGAGTTCCTACAATGAGCAGTTCTTC. Translated, it gives CASSSSSYNEQFF.